Listed here are 30 T cell receptor beta chains from one sample, sequenced in a study of response to subunit inactivated influenza vaccine. TCRdb reprocessed the RT-PCR reads with MiXCR, giving one entry per CDR3 protein. The data hold 500,000 to 600,000 distinct CDR3 sequences, with 16% observed a single time. Specimen: CD4+ T cells sorted from PBMCs, collected less than 25 months after vaccination. These TCRs come from a man aged 50 to 75 who received an inactivated influenza vaccine.

This clonotype was recorded many times. The chain employs TRBV4-3 and TRBJ2-7; D is unclear. The CDR3 has 13 residues. Germline V gene data show CDR1 as LGHNA and CDR2 as YSLEER. Trimming took off 0 bases at V and 3 bases at J, with 6 bases between the two ends. The CDR3 protein is CASSQERNYEQYF. CDR3 coding DNA: TGCGCCAGCAGCCAAGAACGTAACTACGAGCAGTACTTC.

This chain uses TRBV5-4 with TRBJ2-5; the D is unclear. Between the trimmed V and J ends, which lost 2 bases and 0 bases, there was a span of 8 bases. Germline V gene sequence: CDR1 SGHNT, CDR2 YYREEE (reference sequence). The CDR3 runs 14 residues. The CDR3: CASSFSGDQETQYF. DNA for the CDR3: TGTGCCAGCAGCTTTAGTGGGGACCAAGAGACCCAGTACTTC.

The J gene is TRBJ2-3, the V gene TRBV20-1; 12 bases map to TRBD2. This CDR3 comprises 15 residues. Germline V lookup: CDR1 DFQATT, CDR2 SNEGSKA (reference sequence). J was trimmed by 6 bases and V by 5 bases; bases with no gene match: 9. CDR3 sequence (DNA): TGCAGTGCTGGAGGACTAGCGGGGCCGGGGGATACGCAGTATTTT. It yields the protein CSAGGLAGPGDTQYF.

The chain combines TRBV5-1 with TRBJ1-4, with D possibly TRBD1 on 6 matching bases. With 4 bases removed from V and 4 bases from J, the gap between germline ends came to 14 bases. CDR1 and CDR2 (germline): SGHRS, YFSETQ. The CDR3 loop spans 15 amino acids. The CDR3 loop reads CASSLQGGINEKLFF. CDR3 nucleotide sequence: TGCGCCAGCAGCCTACAGGGTGGAATTAATGAAAAACTGTTTTTT.

This clonotype has only a few counts. The rearrangement joins TRBV5-1 to TRBJ1-5; the D gene is possibly TRBD1 (5 bases). The V end was cut by 1 base, the J end by 0 bases, with 11 bases between. Germline values: CDR1 SGHRS, CDR2 YFSETQ. CDR3 length: 16 residues. The CDR3 DNA reads TGCGCCAGCAGCTTGACAGGCTCCTCTAGCAATCAGCCCCAGCATTTT. Translated, it gives CASSLTGSSSNQPQHF.

The CDR3, as DNA: TGTGCCAGCAGCTTATACGGCAGAGCCCCTCTTAGCTACACCTTC. As protein: CASSLYGRAPLSYTF. The V gene is TRBV7-9, the J gene TRBJ1-2; D gene uncertain. The germline V gene has CDR1 SEHNR and CDR2 FQNEAQ (reference sequence). The CDR3 consists of 15 residues. V lost 2 bases and J 9 bases, leaving 19 bases between the germline ends.

There are a few counts of this clonotype. The chain is built from TRBV25-1 and TRBJ2-3; maybe TRBD1 (5 bases). This CDR3 spans 12 amino acids. Germline assignment: CDR1 MGHDK and CDR2 SYGVNS. V was shortened by 4 bases and J by 9 bases, with 11 bases between the two germline ends. The CDR3 reads CASSVQGWTQYF. CDR3 sequence (DNA): TGTGCCAGCAGTGTCCAGGGTTGGACGCAGTATTTT.

The V and J genes are TRBV7-2 and TRBJ2-1; D gene unclear. The length of the CDR3 is 13 residues. V shed 3 bases and J shed 5 bases, with 8 bases lying between them. The V gene's germline CDR1 is SGHTA and CDR2 FQGNSA. The CDR3 region is CASSFTRDNEQFF. Here the CDR3 DNA reads TGTGCCAGCAGCTTTACCCGAGACAATGAGCAGTTCTTC.

Only a few counts were recorded for this clonotype. The chain joins TRBV24-1 to TRBJ2-6; tentatively, D is TRBD2 (6 bases). The V end was cut by 9 bases, the J end by 1 base, with 6 bases between. Germline-derived CDR1 and CDR2 are KGHDR and SFDVKD. The length of the CDR3 is 13 residues. CDR3 residues: CATGGSGANVLTF. In nucleotides, the CDR3 is TGTGCCACCGGGGGGTCTGGGGCCAACGTCCTGACTTTC.

This clonotype has ten or more counts. The J gene is TRBJ2-7, the V gene TRBV6-5; TRBD2 agrees at 10 bases. The CDR3 length is 14 residues. J gave up 4 bases and V 2 bases, and 2 bases lay outside the gene matches. Germline values: CDR1 MNHEY, CDR2 SVGAGI. Here the CDR3 DNA reads TGTGCCAGCAGTTACGCACTAGCGGGGTACGAGCAGTACTTC. Its protein is CASSYALAGYEQYF.

This clonotype showed up just a few times. The genes are TRBV29-1 and TRBJ1-4; D gene unclear. V shed 4 bases and J shed 7 bases, with 16 bases lying between them. This CDR3 is 14 amino acids long. Looked up from germline, CDR1 is SQVTM and CDR2 is ANQGSEA. The CDR3: CSVAPETAGEKLFF. CDR3 nucleotides: TGCAGCGTTGCCCCGGAAACGGCGGGTGAAAAACTGTTTTTT.

This clonotype was counted only a few times. The rearrangement joins TRBV2 to TRBJ2-4; no clear D. The CDR3 consists of 14 residues. The germline V gene has CDR1 SNHLY and CDR2 FYNNEI. V was shortened by 7 bases and J by 0 bases, with 10 bases between the two germline ends. In DNA, the CDR3 is TGTGCCAGCATGTTTATAATAGCCAAAAACATTCAGTACTTC. Amino acids: CASMFIIAKNIQYF.

The V gene is TRBV29-1, the J gene TRBJ2-5; D gene uncertain. Looked up from germline, CDR1 is SQVTM and CDR2 is ANQGSEA. V dropped 2 bases and J dropped 6 bases, with 16 bases sitting between them. This CDR3 region has 14 residues. DNA of the CDR3: TGCAGCGTTGAATTCGAGGTTGCCTGGCAGACCCAGTACTTC. Protein sequence: CSVEFEVAWQTQYF.

The V gene is TRBV5-1, the J gene TRBJ2-1; 13 bases map to TRBD2. The CDR3 is 16 amino acids. The germline CDR1 and CDR2 sequences are SGHRS and YFSETQ. With V trimmed by 4 bases and J by 9 bases, 10 bases remained unmatched. In nucleotides, the CDR3 is TGCGCCAGCAGCACATCACTAGCGGGAGGGCCGAGTGAGCAGTTCTTC. Translating it yields CASSTSLAGGPSEQFF.

Ten or more counts support this clonotype. The CDR3 coding sequence is TGTGCCAGCCGGTCAGGGGGTTACAATCAGCCCCAGCATTTT. Its protein product is CASRSGGYNQPQHF. The rearrangement uses TRBV2 and TRBJ1-5; 7 positions agree with TRBD1. Germline V CDR1 and CDR2: SNHLY, FYNNEI. The trim removed 8 bases at V and 3 bases at J, leaving 7 bases unmatched. The CDR3 spans 14 residues.

The J gene is TRBJ2-3, the V gene TRBV5-1, with 7 bases that match TRBD1. This CDR3 spans 15 amino acids. V was clipped by 4 bases and J by 3 bases; unmatched bases: 8. From germline, CDR1 is SGHRS and CDR2 YFSETQ. For the CDR3, the DNA is TGCGCCAGCAGCAGGATACAGGGGAGAACAGATACGCAGTATTTT. Translation: CASSRIQGRTDTQYF. Full variable domain (outside the CDR3, taken from reference TRBV5-1 and TRBJ2-3): KAGVTQTPRYLIKTRGQQVTLSCSPISGHRSVSWYQQTPGQGLQFLFEYFSETQRNKGNFPGRFSGRQFSNSRSEMNVSTLELGDSALYLCASSRIQGRTDTQYFGPGTRLTVL.

V usage is TRBV9 and J usage is TRBJ2-5, with TRBD2 identical over 7 bases. J gave up 1 base and V 3 bases, and 3 bases lay outside the gene matches. This CDR3 region has 14 residues. Germline V CDR1 and CDR2: SGDLS, YYNGEE. The CDR3 region is CASSAGTTQETQYF. The CDR3 DNA reads TGTGCCAGCAGCGCCGGGACTACCCAAGAGACCCAGTACTTC.

This clonotype was detected a few times. V gene TRBV20-1 combines with J gene TRBJ2-1, with a possible D match to TRBD2 (6 bases). From germline, CDR1 is DFQATT and CDR2 SNEGSKA (reference sequence). The CDR3 sequence is 14 residues long. The V gene lost 3 bases and the J gene lost 0 bases, with 9 bases spanning the gap. The CDR3 sequence: CSASWDSSYNEQFF. CDR3 coding DNA: TGCAGTGCTAGTTGGGACTCCTCCTACAATGAGCAGTTCTTC.

The chain recombines TRBV20-1 with TRBJ2-7; TRBD1 might be the D (5 bases). The CDR3 contains 14 residues. In germline, CDR1 is DFQATT, CDR2 SNEGSKA (reference sequence). Trimming left V 0 bases short and J 0 bases short, with 9 bases between. DNA for the CDR3: TGCAGTGCTAGAGATCGACAGAGCTCCTACGAGCAGTACTTC. It encodes CSARDRQSSYEQYF.

The table lists this clonotype with a count of one. This chain joins TRBV30 and TRBJ2-1, with D possibly being TRBD2 (5 bases). The germline CDR1 and CDR2 sequences are GTSNPN and SVGIG (reference sequence). The CDR3 is 11 amino acids. Trimming shortened V by 6 bases and J by 3 bases, and 6 bases separated the two germline ends. CDR3 in DNA: TGTGCCTGCGGGATCTACAATGAGCAGTTCTTC. Its translation is CACGIYNEQFF.

The chain carries TRBV7-9 and TRBJ2-1, with 7 bases fitting TRBD2. The J segment lost 3 bases and the V segment lost 8 bases, leaving 7 bases of the junction unmatched. Germline lookup yields CDR1 SEHNR and CDR2 FQNEAQ (reference sequence). The CDR3 length is 14 residues. CDR3 residues: CASAPLADYNEQFF. In nucleotides, the CDR3 is TGTGCCAGCGCTCCGCTAGCGGACTACAATGAGCAGTTCTTC.

The chain carries TRBV10-3 and TRBJ2-7; tentatively, D is TRBD1 or TRBD2 (5 bases each). The CDR3 runs to 13 residues. CDR1 is ENHRY and CDR2 is SYGVKD in the germline V gene. V gave up 7 bases and J gave up 1 base, with 11 bases separating them. The CDR3 nucleotides read TGTGCCATCACGTGGGACGGTTCCTACGAGCAGTACTTC. Its protein is CAITWDGSYEQYF.

In this sample, this clonotype turned up a few times. The rearrangement uses TRBV10-2 and TRBJ2-7; TRBD1 or TRBD2 may be the D gene (5 bases each). Germline V CDR1 and CDR2: WSHSY, SAAADI. V dropped 6 bases and J dropped 2 bases, with 14 bases sitting between them. CDR3 size: 14 residues. CDR3 in amino acids: CASRAGTPPYEQYF. CDR3 bases: TGCGCCAGCAGGGCAGGGACCCCCCCCTACGAGCAGTACTTC.

This clonotype was detected only a few times. The V gene is TRBV6-5, the J gene TRBJ1-4, with TRBD1 identical over 7 bases. Germline loops: CDR1 MNHEY, CDR2 SVGAGI. With V trimmed by 0 bases and J by 4 bases, 2 bases remained unmatched. The CDR3 consists of 15 residues. CDR3 DNA sequence: TGTGCCAGCAGTTACTCACAGGGGATTAATGAAAAACTGTTTTTT. Its protein is CASSYSQGINEKLFF.

The chain employs TRBV12-3 or TRBV12-4 and TRBJ1-4, with a possible D match to TRBD1 (5 bases). The CDR3 runs 12 residues. V dropped 5 bases and J dropped 14 bases, with 15 bases sitting between them. The DNA for the CDR3 is TGTGCCAGCAGTCCTCACGAGAAGGGGCTGTTTTTT. This translates into CASSPHEKGLFF.

This sequence joins TRBV5-1 and TRBJ1-2, with 10 positions matching TRBD1. This CDR3 contains 14 residues. V lost 4 bases, J lost 6 bases, and 6 bases stayed unmatched. CDR1 is SGHRS and CDR2 is YFSETQ in the germline V gene. This CDR3 is CASSHRTGGDGYTF. DNA of the CDR3: TGCGCCAGCAGCCACCGGACAGGGGGGGATGGCTACACCTTC.

This CDR3 is CASSYFGLPRGYTF. CDR3 DNA sequence: TGTGCCAGCAGTTACTTTGGCCTCCCCAGGGGCTACACCTTC. This rearrangement joins TRBV6-5 to TRBJ1-2; D not resolved. There are 14 residues in the CDR3. The germline V gene has CDR1 MNHEY and CDR2 SVGAGI. The germline V and J ends were trimmed by 1 base and 8 bases, with 14 bases remaining between them.

The V and J genes are TRBV20-1 and TRBJ2-1; no definite D call. This CDR3 has 12 residues. CDR1 is DFQATT and CDR2 is SNEGSKA in the germline V gene (reference sequence). V lost 4 bases to trimming and J lost 2 bases, with 6 bases between them. The CDR3 here is CSANRAYNEQFF. CDR3 DNA: TGCAGTGCTAATCGGGCCTACAATGAGCAGTTCTTC.

V is TRBV12-3 or TRBV12-4 and J is TRBJ1-1; tentative D call: TRBD1 (6 bases). V was clipped by 4 bases and J by 9 bases, with 18 bases between them. The CDR3 runs 14 residues. CDR3 sequence: CASSSTGNSGQAFF. CDR3 in DNA: TGTGCCAGCAGTTCTACAGGGAATTCAGGGCAAGCTTTCTTT.

This clonotype was seen only once. With a much larger clone just one base away, this may be a read error. The chain recombines TRBV6-5 with TRBJ2-1; the D is unclear. V dropped 1 base and J dropped 7 bases, with 11 bases sitting between them. The CDR3 consists of 14 residues. Germline V gene sequence: CDR1 MNHEY, CDR2 SVGAGI. The CDR3 is CASSYLYRQNEQFF. The DNA for the CDR3 is TGTGCCAGCAGTTACTTGTACAGACAAAATGAGCAGTTCTTC.